This TCR beta chain came from a study of CD8 T cells in Susac syndrome. Purification of the CD8+ and CD4+ T cells relied on negative isolation, and TEMRA cells underwent FACS enrichment. It was with random hexamers that roughly 0.5 to 1 ug RNA was reverse transcribed. Amplification of TCR beta CDR3 spanned 54 Vbeta and 13 Jbeta via immunoSEQ multiplex PCR. In TCRdb, the immunoSEQ multiplex PCR reads were re-called with MiXCR into one record per CDR3 protein. The top ten hold approximately 0.25% of the sample, which has some 26,000 distinct CDR3 sequences, 94% seen once. Germline V gives CDR1 SGHRS, CDR2 YFSETQ. The CDR3 has 13 residues. Trimming removed 4 bases from V and 7 bases from J; junction bases left unmatched: 7.

This receptor was taken from a human donor in good health. Sequenced sample: CD8+ T cells from PBMCs. This chain uses TRBV5-1 with TRBJ2-7; TRBD1 aligns across 8 bases. The CDR3 bases are TGCGCCAGCAGCAGGACAGGGTCGGGTGAGCAGTACTTC. Translated: CASSRTGSGEQYF.